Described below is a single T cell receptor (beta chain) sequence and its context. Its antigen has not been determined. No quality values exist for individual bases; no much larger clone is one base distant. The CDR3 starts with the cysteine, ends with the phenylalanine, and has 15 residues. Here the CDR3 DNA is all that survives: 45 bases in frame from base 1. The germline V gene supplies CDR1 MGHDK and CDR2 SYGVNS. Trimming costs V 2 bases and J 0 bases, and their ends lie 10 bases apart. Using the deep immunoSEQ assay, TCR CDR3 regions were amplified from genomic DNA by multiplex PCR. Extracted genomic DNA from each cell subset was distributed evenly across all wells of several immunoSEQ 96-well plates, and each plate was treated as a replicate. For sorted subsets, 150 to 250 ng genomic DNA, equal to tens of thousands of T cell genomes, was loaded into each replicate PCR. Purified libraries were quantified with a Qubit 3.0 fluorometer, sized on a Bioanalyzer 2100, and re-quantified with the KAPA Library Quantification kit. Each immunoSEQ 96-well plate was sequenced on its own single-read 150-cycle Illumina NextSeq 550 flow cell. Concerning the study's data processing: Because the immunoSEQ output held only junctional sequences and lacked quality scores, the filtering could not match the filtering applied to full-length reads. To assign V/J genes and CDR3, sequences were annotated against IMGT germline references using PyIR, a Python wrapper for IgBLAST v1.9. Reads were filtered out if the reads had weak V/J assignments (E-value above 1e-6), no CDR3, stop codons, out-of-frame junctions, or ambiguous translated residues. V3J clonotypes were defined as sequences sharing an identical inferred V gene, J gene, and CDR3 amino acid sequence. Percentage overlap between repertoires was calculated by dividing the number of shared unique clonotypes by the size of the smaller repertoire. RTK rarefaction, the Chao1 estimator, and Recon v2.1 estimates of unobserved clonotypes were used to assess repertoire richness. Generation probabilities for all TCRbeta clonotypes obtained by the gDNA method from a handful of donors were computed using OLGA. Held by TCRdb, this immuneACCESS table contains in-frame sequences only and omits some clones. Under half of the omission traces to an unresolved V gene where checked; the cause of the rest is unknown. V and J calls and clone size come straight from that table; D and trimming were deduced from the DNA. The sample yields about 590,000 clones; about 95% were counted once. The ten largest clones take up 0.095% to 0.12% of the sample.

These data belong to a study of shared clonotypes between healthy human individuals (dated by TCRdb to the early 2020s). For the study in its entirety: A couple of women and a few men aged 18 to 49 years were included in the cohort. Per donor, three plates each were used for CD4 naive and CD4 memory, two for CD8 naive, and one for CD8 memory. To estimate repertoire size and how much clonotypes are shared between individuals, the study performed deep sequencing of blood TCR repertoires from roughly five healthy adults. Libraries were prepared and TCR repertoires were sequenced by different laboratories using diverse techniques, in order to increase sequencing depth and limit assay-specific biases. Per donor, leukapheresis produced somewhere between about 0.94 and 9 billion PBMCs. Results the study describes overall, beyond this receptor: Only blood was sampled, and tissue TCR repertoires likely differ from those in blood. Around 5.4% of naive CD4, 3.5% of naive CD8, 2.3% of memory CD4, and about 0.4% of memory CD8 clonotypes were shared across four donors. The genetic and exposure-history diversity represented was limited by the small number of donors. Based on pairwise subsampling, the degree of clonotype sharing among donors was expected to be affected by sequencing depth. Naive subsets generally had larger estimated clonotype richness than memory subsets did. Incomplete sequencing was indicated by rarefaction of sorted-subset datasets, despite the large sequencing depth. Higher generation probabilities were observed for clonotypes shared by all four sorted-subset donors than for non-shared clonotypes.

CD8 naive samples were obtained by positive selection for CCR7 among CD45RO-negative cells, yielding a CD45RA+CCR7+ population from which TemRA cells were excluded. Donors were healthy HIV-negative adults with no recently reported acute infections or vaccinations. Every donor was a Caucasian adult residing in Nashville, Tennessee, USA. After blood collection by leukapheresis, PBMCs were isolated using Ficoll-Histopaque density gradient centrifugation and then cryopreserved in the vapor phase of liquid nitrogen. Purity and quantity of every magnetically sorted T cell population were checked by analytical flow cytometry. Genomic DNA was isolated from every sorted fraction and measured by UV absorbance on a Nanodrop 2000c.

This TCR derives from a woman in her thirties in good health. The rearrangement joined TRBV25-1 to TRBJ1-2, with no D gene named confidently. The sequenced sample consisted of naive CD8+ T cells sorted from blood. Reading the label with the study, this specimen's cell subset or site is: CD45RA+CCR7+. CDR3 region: CASSEVWEPNYGYTF. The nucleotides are TGTGCCAGCAGTGAAGTCTGGGAACCTAACTATGGCTACACCTTC.